This passage covers 7 T cell receptor beta chains from one sample sequenced in a study of blood T cell repertoires in COVID-19. The protocol was immunoSEQ multiplex PCR, while the TCRdb copy is restricted to in-frame clones and leaves out a portion. The data contain about 390,000 clones, around nine tenths of them seen just once; the ten biggest clones take up approximately 9.3%. Specimen: PBMCs or T cells enriched from blood (not recorded which). The receptors come from a woman in her 50s who had recovered from COVID-19.

The rearrangement uses TRBV28 and TRBJ1-1; maybe TRBD1 (6 bases). The CDR3 has 15 amino acids. Trimming removed 4 bases from V and 3 bases from J, with 15 bases in between. Per germline, CDR1 MDHEN and CDR2 SYDVKM. The DNA for the CDR3 is TGTGCCAGCAGTTCCCGCGGGGGCTTGGACACTGAAGCTTTCTTT. Amino acids: CASSSRGGLDTEAFF.

The rearrangement uses TRBV7-9 and TRBJ1-4; TRBD1 matches 11 bases. Trimming cost V 3 bases and J 7 bases; bases outside gene matches: 1. The CDR3 has 14 amino acids. The germline V gene has CDR1 SEHNR and CDR2 FQNEAQ (reference sequence). CDR3: CASSLDRGLEKLFF. For the CDR3, the DNA is TGTGCCAGCAGCTTGGACAGGGGGCTTGAAAAACTGTTTTTT.

The J gene is TRBJ1-6, the V gene TRBV30; D call uncertain. Trimming left V 1 base short and J 4 bases short, with 5 bases between. The CDR3 extends over 13 amino acids. From germline, CDR1 is GTSNPN and CDR2 SVGIG (reference sequence). This CDR3 is CAWSADYNSPLHF. DNA for the CDR3: TGTGCCTGGAGTGCAGATTATAATTCACCCCTCCACTTT.

V and J are TRBV29-1 and TRBJ1-1; TRBD1 is a possible D gene (6 bases). Per the germline V gene, CDR1 is SQVTM and CDR2 is ANQGSEA. V lost 4 bases and J lost 1, with 13 bases in between. This CDR3 is 14 amino acids long. DNA of the CDR3: TGCAGCGTTGGGGCGGGGGGGGCGAACACTGAAGCTTTCTTT. It is translated as CSVGAGGANTEAFF.

The genes are TRBV19 and TRBJ1-5; D gene unclear. Per germline, CDR1 LNHDA and CDR2 SQIVND (reference sequence). This CDR3 has 15 amino acids. With 7 bases removed from V and 3 bases from J, the gap between germline ends came to 16 bases. This CDR3 is CASKFRQALNQPQHF. The DNA for the CDR3 is TGTGCCAGTAAGTTTCGGCAGGCACTCAATCAGCCCCAGCATTTT. The full variable domain, its missing parts supplied by reference TRBV19 and TRBJ1-5, is DGGITQSPKYLFRKEGQNVTLSCEQNLNHDAMYWYRQDPGQGLRLIYYSQIVNDFQKGDIAEGYSVSREKKESFPLTVTSAQKNPTAFYLCASKFRQALNQPQHFGDGTRLSIL.

The V and J genes are TRBV3-1 (or the pseudogene TRBV3-2) and TRBJ1-3; D ambiguous. The CDR3 runs to 15 residues. Deletions cut 1 base from V and 4 bases from J, with 11 bases between. Germline V gene sequence: CDR1 LGHDT, CDR2 YNNKEL (reference sequence). CDR3 amino acids: CASSQAAGLGNTIYF. In nucleotides, the CDR3 is TGTGCCAGCAGCCAAGCCGCGGGCCTCGGAAACACCATATATTTT.

The V and J genes are TRBV10-3 and TRBJ1-5, with TRBD1 identical over 7 bases. The CDR3 sequence is 14 residues long. Germline lookup yields CDR1 ENHRY and CDR2 SYGVKD. J was trimmed by 6 bases and V by 5 bases; bases with no gene match: 7. CDR3 amino acids: CAISTQGLGQPQHF. CDR3 DNA sequence: TGTGCCATCAGTACACAGGGGTTGGGTCAGCCCCAGCATTTT.